A selection of T cell receptor beta chains follows, all from one sample in a study of T cells in Graves' hyperthyroidism and ophthalmopathy. A single record per CDR3 protein comes from TCRdb applying MiXCR to the multiplex PCR reads. This repertoire shows 600,000 to 700,000 distinct CDR3 sequences, less than 45% found once; its top ten account for less than 8.5%. Material for sequencing was peripheral blood or thyroid tissue (not recorded which). The receptors stem from an adult man with Graves' disease, either hyperthyroidism or ophthalmopathy (not recorded which). The CDR3 runs from the conserved cysteine through the conserved F or W. Size is omitted from some rows. Given values are once, few, many or a class for expanded clones.

v_gene	abundance	j_gene	CDR3aa
TRBV6-5	few	TRBJ1-1	CASSYETKRNTEAFF
TRBV29-1	many	TRBJ1-2	CSVEYSDGYTF
TRBV25-1	many	TRBJ1-1	CASSEYNTGANTEAFF
TRBV7-8	few	TRBJ2-5	CASSPTGQGPGETQYF
TRBV10-3	.	TRBJ1-1	CASREWTEAFF
TRBV7-2	few	TRBJ1-2	CASSLAGGAVGYTF
TRBV7-9	.	TRBJ1-2	CASSQARGGYGYTF
TRBV2	.	TRBJ2-7	CASRPGLPYEQYF
TRBV10-3	few	TRBJ1-2	CASRPSAGNYGYTF
TRBV7-2	many	TRBJ1-5	CASSLGRADQPQHF
TRBV20-1	many	TRBJ2-7	CSASWTEAGDGNEQYF
TRBV7-9	.	TRBJ1-3	CASSYSTGGRNTIYF
TRBV19	.	TRBJ1-1	CASRTSGTGWVDTEAFF
TRBV7-8	.	TRBJ1-2	CASSRPGVGTEGYTF
TRBV19	.	TRBJ1-5	CASNQGARNQPQHF
TRBV5-1	.	TRBJ2-7	CASSLVQGSSYEQYF
TRBV6-1	.	TRBJ2-5	CASRASGRAKETQYF
TRBV6-5	.	TRBJ1-5	CAAWGLNQPQHF
TRBV19	.	TRBJ1-1	CASSMGRPYNEQFF
TRBV7-4	.	TRBJ1-5	CASSGPRTGYGQPQHF
TRBV10-3	few	TRBJ2-2	CAIATPPNTGELFF
TRBV29-1	many	TRBJ1-1	CSVTKGGGTEAFF
TRBV2	.	TRBJ1-5	CASLEGGQPQHF
TRBV25-1	.	TRBJ1-6	CASSATPYNSPLHF
TRBV19	.	TRBJ1-1	CASRRGVSSTEAFF
TRBV12-3/TRBV12-4	many	TRBJ1-1	CASSLQGYTEAFF
TRBV29-1	few	TRBJ1-1	CSVELQGPPEAFF
TRBV6-5	once	TRBJ1-5	CVSSLTWDSDQPQHF
TRBV12-3/TRBV12-4	.	TRBJ1-2	CASSAGTAPNYGYTF
TRBV20-1	many	TRBJ1-6	CSARDQQDYSPLHF
TRBV24-1	many	TRBJ2-2	CATSDYGQGGTGELFF
TRBV24-1	many	TRBJ1-2	CATRRGDDYGYTF
TRBV20-1	.	TRBJ1-2	CSARDPRTARGYTF
TRBV2	once	TRBJ2-7	CASSPAVGRAGEQYF
TRBV12-3/TRBV12-4	few	TRBJ1-2	CASIRTGTAPYGYTF
TRBV2	many	TRBJ1-5	CASSGDSSNQPQHF
TRBV12-3/TRBV12-4	few	TRBJ1-3	CASSYSGGTGNTIYF
TRBV5-1	.	TRBJ1-1	CASIWGDRQGTEAFF
TRBV9	many	TRBJ1-1	CASSTTGGYTEAFF
TRBV20-1	.	TRBJ1-5	CSAVTGSQPQHF
TRBV29-1	.	TRBJ2-7	CSVESGQDEQYF
TRBV11-2	.	TRBJ2-7	CASSPPRGGSSYEQYF
TRBV10-3	.	TRBJ1-6	CAISESGTVGSPLHF
TRBV12-3/TRBV12-4	many	TRBJ1-5	CASSPSGGNQPQHF
TRBV25-1	.	TRBJ2-7	CASSDAARGGDWRNSYEQYF
TRBV7-3	.	TRBJ2-7	CASSLISQGGSYEQYF
TRBV2	.	TRBJ1-1	CASNTGGSEAFF
TRBV5-1	.	TRBJ1-2	CASSGGQGDSYTF
TRBV19	.	TRBJ2-7	CASSPNWDSYEQYF
TRBV6-5	.	TRBJ2-2	CASGSWAGLAGELFF
TRBV29-1	.	TRBJ1-2	CSGTMTGEYYGYTF
TRBV10-3	.	TRBJ1-5	CASSYSRWDQPQHF
TRBV19	.	TRBJ1-1	CASRTGDGTEAFF
TRBV7-3	.	TRBJ2-1	CASSLQRANEQFF
TRBV7-9	many	TRBJ1-1	CASTSSVPEAFF
TRBV2	many	TRBJ1-3	CASTSGHSGNTIYF
TRBV20-1	.	TRBJ1-1	CSAQRQGRNTEAFF
TRBV25-1	.	TRBJ1-5	CASSMGLYSNQPQHF
TRBV2	.	TRBJ1-4	CASSDKPGSTNEKLFF
TRBV12-3/TRBV12-4	.	TRBJ2-2	CASTGRLTGELFF